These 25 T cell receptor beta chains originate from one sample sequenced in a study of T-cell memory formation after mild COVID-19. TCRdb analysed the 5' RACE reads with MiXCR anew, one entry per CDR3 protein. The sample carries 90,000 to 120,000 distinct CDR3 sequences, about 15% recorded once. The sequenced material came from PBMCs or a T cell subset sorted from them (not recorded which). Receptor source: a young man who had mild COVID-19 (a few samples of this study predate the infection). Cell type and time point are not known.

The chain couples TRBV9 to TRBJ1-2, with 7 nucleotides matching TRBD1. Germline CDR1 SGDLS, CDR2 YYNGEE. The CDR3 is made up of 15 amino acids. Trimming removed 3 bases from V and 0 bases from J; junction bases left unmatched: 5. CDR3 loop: CASSAGGPTNYGYTF. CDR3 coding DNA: TGTGCCAGCAGCGCAGGGGGACCGACTAACTATGGCTACACCTTC.

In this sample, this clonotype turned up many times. Written as DNA, the CDR3 is TGTGCCAGCAGTTTAGGTGTTCCAGAGCCCCAGCATTTT. It yields the protein CASSLGVPEPQHF. The genes are TRBV27 and TRBJ1-5, with D uncertain. This CDR3 has 13 residues. CDR1 MNHEY and CDR2 SMNVEV come from the germline V gene (reference sequence). Trimming left V 2 bases short and J 8 bases short, with 10 bases between.

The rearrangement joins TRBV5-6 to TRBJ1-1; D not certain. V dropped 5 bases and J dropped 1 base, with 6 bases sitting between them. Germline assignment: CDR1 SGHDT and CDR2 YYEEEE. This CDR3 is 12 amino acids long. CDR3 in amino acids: CASSTENTEAFF. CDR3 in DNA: TGTGCCAGCAGTACCGAGAACACTGAAGCTTTCTTT.

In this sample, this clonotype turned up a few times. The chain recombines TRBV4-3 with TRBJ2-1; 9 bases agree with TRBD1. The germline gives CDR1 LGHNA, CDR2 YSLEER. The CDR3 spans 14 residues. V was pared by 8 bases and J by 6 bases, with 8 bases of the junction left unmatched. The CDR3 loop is CASARDRDPNEQFF. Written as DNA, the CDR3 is TGCGCCAGCGCCCGGGACAGGGACCCCAATGAGCAGTTCTTC.

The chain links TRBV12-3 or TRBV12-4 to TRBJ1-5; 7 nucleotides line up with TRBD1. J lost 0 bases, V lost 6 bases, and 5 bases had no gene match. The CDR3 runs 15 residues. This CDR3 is CASSDDRDSNQPQHF. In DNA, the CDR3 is TGTGCCAGCAGCGACGACAGGGATAGCAATCAGCCCCAGCATTTT.

The CDR3 DNA reads as TGTGCCAGCAGCCAAGTAGCAGGGCTGGAGACCCAGTACTTC. Protein product: CASSQVAGLETQYF. The chain carries TRBV14 and TRBJ2-5, with a weak D call TRBD1 (5 bases). CDR1 and CDR2 from the germline V gene are SGHDN and FVKESK. The CDR3 is made up of 14 amino acids. The V end lost 1 base, the J end lost 5 bases, and 11 bases lay between the germline ends.

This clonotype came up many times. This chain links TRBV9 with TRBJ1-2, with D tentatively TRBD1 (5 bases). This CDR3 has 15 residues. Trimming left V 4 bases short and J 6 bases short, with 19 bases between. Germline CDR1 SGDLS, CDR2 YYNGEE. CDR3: CASSPGGRGGDGYTF. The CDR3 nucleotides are TGTGCCAGCAGCCCCGGTGGTAGGGGCGGCGATGGCTACACCTTC. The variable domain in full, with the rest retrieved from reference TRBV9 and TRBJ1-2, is DSGVTQTPKHLITATGQRVTLRCSPRSGDLSVYWYQQSLDQGLQFLIQYYNGEERAKGNILERFSAQQFPDLHSELNLSSLELGDSALYFCASSPGGRGGDGYTFGSGTRLTVV.

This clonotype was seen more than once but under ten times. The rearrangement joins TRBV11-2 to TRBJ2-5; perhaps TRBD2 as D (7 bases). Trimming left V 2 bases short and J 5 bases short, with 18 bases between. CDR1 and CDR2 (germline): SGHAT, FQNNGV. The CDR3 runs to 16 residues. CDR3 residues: CASSLWFGGAGETQYF. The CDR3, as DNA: TGTGCCAGCAGCTTATGGTTTGGGGGGGCCGGGGAGACCCAGTACTTC.

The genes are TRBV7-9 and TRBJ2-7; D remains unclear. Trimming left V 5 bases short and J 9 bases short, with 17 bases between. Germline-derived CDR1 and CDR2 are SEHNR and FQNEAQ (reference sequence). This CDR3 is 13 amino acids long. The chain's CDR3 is CASSPSPVAGQYF. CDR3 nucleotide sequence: TGTGCCAGCAGCCCCTCCCCGGTTGCAGGGCAGTACTTC.

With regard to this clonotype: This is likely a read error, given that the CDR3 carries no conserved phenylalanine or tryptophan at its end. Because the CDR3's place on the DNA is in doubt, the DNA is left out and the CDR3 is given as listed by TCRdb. CDR3 loop: CASSYSRWDATL. The chain employs TRBV6-2 or TRBV6-3 and TRBJ2-5; no check of the table's D call, TRBD1, against the DNA was made. The CDR3 comprises 12 residues, both ends counted. Germline values: CDR1 MNHEY, CDR2 SVGEGT.

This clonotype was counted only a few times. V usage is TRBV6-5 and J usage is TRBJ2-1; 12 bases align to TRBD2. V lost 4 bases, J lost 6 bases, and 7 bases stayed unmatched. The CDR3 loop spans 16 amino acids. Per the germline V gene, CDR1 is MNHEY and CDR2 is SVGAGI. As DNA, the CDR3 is TGTGCCAGCAGTTCAAGCCTAGCGGGGGGGCCCAATGAGCAGTTCTTC. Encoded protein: CASSSSLAGGPNEQFF.

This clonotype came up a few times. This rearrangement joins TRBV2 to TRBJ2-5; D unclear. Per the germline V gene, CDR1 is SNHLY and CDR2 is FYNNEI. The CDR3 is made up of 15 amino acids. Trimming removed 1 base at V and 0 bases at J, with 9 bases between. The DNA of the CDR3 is TGTGCCAGCAGTGAAGGTTCCAGATACCAAGAGACCCAGTACTTC. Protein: CASSEGSRYQETQYF.

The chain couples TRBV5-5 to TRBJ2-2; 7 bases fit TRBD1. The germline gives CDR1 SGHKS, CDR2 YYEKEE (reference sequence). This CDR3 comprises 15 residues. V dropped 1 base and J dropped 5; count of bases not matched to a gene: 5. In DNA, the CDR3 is TGTGCCAGCAGCTTGTCAACAGGGGTTACCGGGGAGCTGTTTTTT. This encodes CASSLSTGVTGELFF.

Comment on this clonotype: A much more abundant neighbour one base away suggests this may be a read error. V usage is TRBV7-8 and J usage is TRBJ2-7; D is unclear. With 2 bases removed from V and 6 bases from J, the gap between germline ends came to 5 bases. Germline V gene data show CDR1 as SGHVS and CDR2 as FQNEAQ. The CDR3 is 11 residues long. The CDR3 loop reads CASSLIGEQYF. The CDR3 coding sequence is TGTGCCAGCAGCTTAATCGGCGAGCAGTACTTC.

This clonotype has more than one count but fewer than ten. The CDR3 sequence: CASSKDRDRNSPLHF. DNA of the CDR3: TGTGCCAGTAGTAAGGACCGGGACAGAAATTCACCCCTCCACTTT. The chain employs TRBV19 and TRBJ1-6; TRBD1 matches at 7 bases. J gave up 7 bases and V 4 bases, and 7 bases lay outside the gene matches. This CDR3 region has 15 residues. Germline CDR1 is LNHDA and CDR2 is SQIVND (reference sequence).

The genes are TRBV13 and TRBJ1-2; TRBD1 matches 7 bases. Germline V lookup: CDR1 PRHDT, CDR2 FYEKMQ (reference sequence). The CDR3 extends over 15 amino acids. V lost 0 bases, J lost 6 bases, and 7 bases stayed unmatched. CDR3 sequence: CASSLGEGTGDGYTF. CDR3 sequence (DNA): TGTGCCAGCAGCTTAGGAGAGGGAACAGGGGATGGCTACACCTTC. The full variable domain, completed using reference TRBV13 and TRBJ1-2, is AAGVIQSPRHLIKEKRETATLKCYPIPRHDTVYWYQQGPGQDPQFLISFYEKMQSDKGSIPDRFSAQQFSDYHSELNMSSLELGDSALYFCASSLGEGTGDGYTFGSGTRLTVV.

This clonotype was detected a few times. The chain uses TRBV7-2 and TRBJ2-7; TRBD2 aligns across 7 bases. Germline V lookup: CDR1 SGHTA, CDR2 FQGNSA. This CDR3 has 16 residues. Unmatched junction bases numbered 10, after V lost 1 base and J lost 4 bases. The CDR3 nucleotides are TGTGCCAGCAGCTTAGTCTCCGGGACGGGAGGTTACGAGCAGTACTTC. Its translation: CASSLVSGTGGYEQYF.

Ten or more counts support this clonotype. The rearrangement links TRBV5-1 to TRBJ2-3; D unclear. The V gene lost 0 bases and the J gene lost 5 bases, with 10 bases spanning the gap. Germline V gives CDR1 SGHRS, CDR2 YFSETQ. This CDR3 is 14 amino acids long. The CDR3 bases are TGCGCCAGCAGCTTGGAAGACTCACAAGATACGCAGTATTTT. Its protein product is CASSLEDSQDTQYF. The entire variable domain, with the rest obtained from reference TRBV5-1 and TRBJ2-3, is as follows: KAGVTQTPRYLIKTRGQQVTLSCSPISGHRSVSWYQQTPGQGLQFLFEYFSETQRNKGNFPGRFSGRQFSNSRSEMNVSTLELGDSALYLCASSLEDSQDTQYFGPGTRLTVL.

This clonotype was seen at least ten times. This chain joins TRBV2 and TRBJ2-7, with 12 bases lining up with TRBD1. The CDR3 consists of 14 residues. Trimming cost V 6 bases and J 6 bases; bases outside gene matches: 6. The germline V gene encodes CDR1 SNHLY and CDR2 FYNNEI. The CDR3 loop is CASRVGTGGSEQYF. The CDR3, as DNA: TGTGCCAGCAGGGTCGGGACAGGGGGCAGCGAGCAGTACTTC.

CDR3 sequence: CASSQEQGRNSYEQYF. The CDR3 nucleotides read TGCGCCAGCAGCCAAGAACAGGGCCGAAATTCATACGAGCAGTACTTC. The chain has TRBV4-1 and TRBJ2-7; D is possibly TRBD1 (6 bases). The germline V gene encodes CDR1 MGHRA and CDR2 YSYEKL. V was shortened by 0 bases and J by 4 bases, with 16 bases between the two germline ends. This CDR3 is built from 16 residues.

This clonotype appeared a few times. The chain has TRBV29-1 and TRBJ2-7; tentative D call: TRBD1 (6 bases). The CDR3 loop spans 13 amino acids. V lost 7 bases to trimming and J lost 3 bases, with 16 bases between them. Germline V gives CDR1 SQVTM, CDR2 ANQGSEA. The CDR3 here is CSALEQGSYEQYV. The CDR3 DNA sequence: TGCAGCGCCCTGGAGCAGGGGAGCTACGAGCAGTACGTC.

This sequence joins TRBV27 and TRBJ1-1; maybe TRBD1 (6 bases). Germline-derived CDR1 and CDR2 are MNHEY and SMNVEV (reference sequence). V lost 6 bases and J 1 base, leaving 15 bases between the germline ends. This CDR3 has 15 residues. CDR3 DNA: TGTGCCAGCAGGATACAGGGTGTCTCGAACACTGAAGCTTTCTTT. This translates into CASRIQGVSNTEAFF.

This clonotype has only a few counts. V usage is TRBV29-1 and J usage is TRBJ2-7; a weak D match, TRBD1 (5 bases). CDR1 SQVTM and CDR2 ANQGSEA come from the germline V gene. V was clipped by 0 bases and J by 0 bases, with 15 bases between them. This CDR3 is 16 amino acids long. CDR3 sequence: CSVEEPRDRSSYEQYF. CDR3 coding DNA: TGCAGCGTTGAAGAGCCCCGCGACAGAAGCTCCTACGAGCAGTACTTC.

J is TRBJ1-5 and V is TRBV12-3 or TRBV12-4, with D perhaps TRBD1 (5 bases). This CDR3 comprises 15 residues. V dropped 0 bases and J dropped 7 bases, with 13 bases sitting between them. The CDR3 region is CASSLAQGVRQPQHF. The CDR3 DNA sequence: TGTGCCAGCAGTTTAGCGCAAGGGGTCAGGCAGCCCCAGCATTTT.

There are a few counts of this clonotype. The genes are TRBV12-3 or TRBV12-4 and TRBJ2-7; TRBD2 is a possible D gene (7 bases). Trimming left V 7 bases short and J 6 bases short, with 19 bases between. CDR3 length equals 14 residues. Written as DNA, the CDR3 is TGTGCCAGCACCGCGGGGGCCACCAGACGCGAGCAGTACTTC. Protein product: CASTAGATRREQYF.